Sequencing of this T cell receptor (beta chain) was carried out in a study of cytomegalovirus exposure and HLA in healthy donors (dated by TCRdb to about 2017). Regarding the complete study: According to a later analysis, one platform produced both the 100 to 150 validation repertoires and the approximately 660 repertoires of the first cohort. The study was designed to test whether signatures of past pathogen exposure could be identified by cataloging public T cell receptors. Besides the first cohort of roughly 640 subjects, a separate validation cohort made up of some 110 different subjects was used. To predict cytomegalovirus infection status, the study brought together high-throughput TCR immunosequencing, statistical association of individual TCRs with disease status, and machine learning.

Findings and caveats that apply to the study as a whole: A few of the identified cytomegalovirus-associated TCR beta chains were confirmed in vitro to be specific for cytomegalovirus antigens. The authors suggested that the approach could potentially be generalized to other disease states and immunological phenotypes. The classifier was reported to diagnose cytomegalovirus status with high specificity and sensitivity in both the original and validation cohorts. Most TCR sequences were observed very rarely across donors, whereas some public TCRs were present in many individuals. The validation cohort had no HLA typing available for a later analysis, so co-occurrence within that cohort was assessed over all 130 or so repertoires. The study listed 150 to 200 TCR beta chains as associated with cytomegalovirus. Of the cluster scores, around 95% were above 0 in a later analysis, which found that TCRs clustered in the first cohort also tended to co-occur in the 120 or so validation repertoires.

The library was obtained by the immunoSEQ multiplex PCR assay. As for the original processing: A statistical classification framework was developed to diagnose cytomegalovirus status using the catalog of TCR beta chain sequences. TCRdb obtained this table from immuneACCESS and retained in-frame rearrangements with V and J assigned. These tables miss some clones; where compared with another copy, unresolved V genes account for less than half of the shortfall, and the remainder is unexplained. V and J calls plus clone size are reproduced from that table; the DNA served to infer D and trimming. The sample includes 280,000 or so clones, with roughly 90% observed a single time. The ten biggest clones cover over 0.85% of the sample. The CDR1 and CDR2 encoded by the germline V gene are SGHTA and FQGTGA. Clipping removes 5 bases from V and 2 bases from J, with 5 as the unmatched junction base count. Spanning cysteine to phenylalanine, the CDR3 consists of 15 amino acids. The kept DNA is CDR3 alone, 45 bases in frame from the first base.

The donors belonged to the validation cohort of around 120 subjects, which was separate from the roughly 670-subject first cohort. As to this clone: Its binding antigen is unknown. No clone much larger than this one lies a single base away; base qualities are absent.

Recombination linked TRBV7-3 to TRBJ2-1; TRBD2 lines up with 8 middle nucleotides. Sequencing was performed on PBMCs. This TCR was recovered from a woman under 30 in good health and CMV-seronegative. Here the CDR3 is given as CASSPPGGAYNEQFF. The sequence in DNA is TGTGCCAGCAGCCCGCCGGGGGGGGCCTACAATGAGCAGTTCTTC.